The subject of this entry is one T cell receptor beta chain. Its antigen is unknown. Genomic DNA belonging to each subset was distributed in equal measure over several immunoSEQ plates. Sequencing was performed with immunoSEQ multiplex PCR; in TCRdb, only in-frame clones are kept and a portion is missing. The sample has around 340,000 clones; 70% to 75% are singletons. The data derive from a study of shared clonotypes between healthy human individuals. Study details: Sampling drew on donors who were a couple of women and a few men aged 18 to 49. Findings and caveats of the study: Relative to their counterparts shared across all four donors, non-shared clonotypes exhibited diminished generation probabilities. At large depth, rarefaction still showed sorted-subset sequencing to be incomplete.

The CDR3 consists of 17 residues. CDR1 is LNHDA, CDR2 SQIVND, per germline (reference sequence). Trimming removed 5 bases from V and 6 bases from J; junction bases left unmatched: 11. The gene calls are TRBV19 and TRBJ2-1, with 12 bases identical to TRBD2. This clonotype was obtained from a man younger than 40 in good health. The specimen was memory CD4+ T cells sorted from blood. Subset given: CD45RA-negative fraction. The CDR3 loop reads CASSPERTSGVPNEQFF. The CDR3, as DNA: TGTGCCAGTAGTCCCGAGAGGACTAGCGGGGTCCCCAATGAGCAGTTCTTC.